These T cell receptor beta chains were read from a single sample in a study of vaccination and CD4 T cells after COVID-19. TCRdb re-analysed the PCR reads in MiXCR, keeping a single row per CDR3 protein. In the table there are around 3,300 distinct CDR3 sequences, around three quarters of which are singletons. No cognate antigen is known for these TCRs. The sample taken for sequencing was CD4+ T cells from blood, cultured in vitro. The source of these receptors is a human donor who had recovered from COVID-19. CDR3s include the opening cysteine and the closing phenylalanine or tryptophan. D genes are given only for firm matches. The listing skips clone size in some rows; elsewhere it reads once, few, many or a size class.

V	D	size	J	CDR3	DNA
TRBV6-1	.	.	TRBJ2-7	CASRTPVGAGEQYF	TGTGCCAGCAGGACCCCGGTAGGGGCGGGCGAGCAGTACTTC
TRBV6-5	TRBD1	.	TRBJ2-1	CASSYVGTGDYNEQFF	TGTGCCAGCAGTTACGTAGGGACAGGGGACTACAATGAGCAGTTCTTC
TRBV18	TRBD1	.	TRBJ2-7	CASSPPGQAHEQYF	TGTGCCAGCTCACCACCCGGACAGGCCCACGAGCAGTACTTC
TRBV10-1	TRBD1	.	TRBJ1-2	CARERQGPSYGYTF	TGCGCCAGGGAGAGACAGGGCCCGAGCTATGGCTACACCTTC
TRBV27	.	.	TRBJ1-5	CASSLLGGRNQPQHF	TGTGCCAGCAGTTTACTAGGGGGTCGAAATCAGCCCCAGCATTTT
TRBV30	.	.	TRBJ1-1	CACSQGPEAFF	TGTGCCTGTAGTCAGGGGCCGGAAGCTTTCTTT
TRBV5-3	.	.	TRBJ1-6	CASSSIGSTNSPLHF	TGTGCCAGCAGCTCTATCGGCAGTACTAATTCACCCCTCCACTTT
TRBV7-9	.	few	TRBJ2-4	CASSLSHRVVYF	TGTGCCAGCAGCTTATCACACAGGGTGGTGTACTTC
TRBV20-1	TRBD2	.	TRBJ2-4	CSANPEPTSGELYF	TGCAGTGCTAACCCGGAACCGACTAGCGGGGAGTTGTACTTC
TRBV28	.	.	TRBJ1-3	CASSLFRGTIYF	TGTGCCAGCAGTTTATTTCGGGGCACCATATATTTT
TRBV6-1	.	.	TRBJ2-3	CASRTGGTDTQYF	TGTGCCAGCCGGACCGGGGGCACAGATACGCAGTATTTT
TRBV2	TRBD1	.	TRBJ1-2	CASSEARQGSYTF	TGTGCCAGCAGTGAAGCCCGACAGGGTAGCTACACCTTC